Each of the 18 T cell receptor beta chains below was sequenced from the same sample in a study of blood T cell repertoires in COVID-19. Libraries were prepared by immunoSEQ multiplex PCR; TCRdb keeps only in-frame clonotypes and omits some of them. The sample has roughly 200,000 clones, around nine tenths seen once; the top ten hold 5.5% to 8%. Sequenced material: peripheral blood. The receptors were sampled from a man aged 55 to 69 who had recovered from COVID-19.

In DNA form, the CDR3 reads TGCAGCGGCAGTAGCGGGACAGAGACCCAGTACTTC. This sequence encodes CSGSSGTETQYF. The chain links TRBV29-1 to TRBJ2-5; 8 bases fit TRBD2. After removal of 7 bases from V and 4 bases from J, the junction contained 5 bases not matched to a gene. Germline CDR1 and CDR2: SQVTM and ANQGSEA. This CDR3 contains 12 residues.

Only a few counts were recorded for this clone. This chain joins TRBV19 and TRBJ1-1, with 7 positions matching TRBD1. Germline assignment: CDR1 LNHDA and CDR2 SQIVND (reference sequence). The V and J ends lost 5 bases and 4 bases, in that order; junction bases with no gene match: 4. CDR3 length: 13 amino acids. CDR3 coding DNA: TGTGCCAGTAGTCACAGGGGAGGCACTGAAGCTTTCTTT. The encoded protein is CASSHRGGTEAFF.

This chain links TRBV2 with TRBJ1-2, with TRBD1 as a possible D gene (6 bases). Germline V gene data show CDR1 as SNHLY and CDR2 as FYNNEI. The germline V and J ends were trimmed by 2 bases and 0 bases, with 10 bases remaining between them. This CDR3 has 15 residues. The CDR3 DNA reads TGTGCCAGCAGTGAAATCAGACAGGCTAACTATGGCTACACCTTC. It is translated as CASSEIRQANYGYTF.

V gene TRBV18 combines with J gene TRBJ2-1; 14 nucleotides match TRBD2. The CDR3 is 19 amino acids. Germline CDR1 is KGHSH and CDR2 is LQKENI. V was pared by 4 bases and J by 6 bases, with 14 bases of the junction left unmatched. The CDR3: CASSLGGTSGGPRGNEQFF. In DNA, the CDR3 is TGTGCCAGCTCACTTGGAGGGACTAGCGGGGGCCCCAGGGGCAATGAGCAGTTCTTC.

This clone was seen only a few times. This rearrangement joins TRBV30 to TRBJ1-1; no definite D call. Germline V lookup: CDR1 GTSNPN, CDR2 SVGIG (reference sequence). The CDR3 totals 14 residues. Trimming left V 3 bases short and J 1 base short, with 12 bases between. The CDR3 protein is CAWRIKAGNTEAFF. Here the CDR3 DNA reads TGTGCCTGGAGGATCAAGGCGGGGAACACTGAAGCTTTCTTT.

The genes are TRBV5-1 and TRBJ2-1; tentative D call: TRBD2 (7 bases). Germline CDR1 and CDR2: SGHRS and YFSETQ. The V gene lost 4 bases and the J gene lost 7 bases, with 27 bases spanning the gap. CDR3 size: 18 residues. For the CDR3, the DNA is TGCGCCAGCAGCGTCTGGTTCCAGGGGCCCACCGGGGGGAATGAGCAGTTCTTC. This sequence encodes CASSVWFQGPTGGNEQFF. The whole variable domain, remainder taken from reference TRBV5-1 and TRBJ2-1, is KAGVTQTPRYLIKTRGQQVTLSCSPISGHRSVSWYQQTPGQGLQFLFEYFSETQRNKGNFPGRFSGRQFSNSRSEMNVSTLELGDSALYLCASSVWFQGPTGGNEQFFGPGTRLTVL.

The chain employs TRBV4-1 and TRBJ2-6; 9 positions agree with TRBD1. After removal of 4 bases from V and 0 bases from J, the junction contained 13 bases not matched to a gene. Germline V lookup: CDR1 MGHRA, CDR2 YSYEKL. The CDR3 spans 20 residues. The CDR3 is CASSPLGGQGRPSGANVLTF. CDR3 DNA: TGCGCCAGCAGCCCCCTCGGTGGACAGGGGCGTCCCTCTGGGGCCAACGTCCTGACTTTC.

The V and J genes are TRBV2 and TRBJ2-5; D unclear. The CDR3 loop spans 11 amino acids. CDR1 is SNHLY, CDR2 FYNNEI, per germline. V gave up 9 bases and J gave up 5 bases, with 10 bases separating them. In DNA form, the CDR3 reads TGTGCCAGTGTTTATTTGGAGACCCAGTACTTC. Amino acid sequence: CASVYLETQYF. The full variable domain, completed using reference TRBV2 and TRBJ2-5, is EPEVTQTPSHQVTQMGQEVILRCVPISNHLYFYWYRQILGQKVEFLVSFYNNEISEKSEIFDDQFSVERPDGSNFTLKIRSTKLEDSAMYFCASVYLETQYFGPGTRLLVL.

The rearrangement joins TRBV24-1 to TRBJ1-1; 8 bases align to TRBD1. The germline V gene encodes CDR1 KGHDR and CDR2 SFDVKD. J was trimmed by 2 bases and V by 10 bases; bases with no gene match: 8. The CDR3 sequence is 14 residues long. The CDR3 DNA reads TGTGCCACACAGGGGGTAGGGGTAAACACTGAAGCTTTCTTT. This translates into CATQGVGVNTEAFF.

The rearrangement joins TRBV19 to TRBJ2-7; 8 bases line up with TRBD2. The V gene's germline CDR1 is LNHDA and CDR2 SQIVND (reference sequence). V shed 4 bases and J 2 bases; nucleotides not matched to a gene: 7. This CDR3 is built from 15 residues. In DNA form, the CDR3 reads TGTGCCAGTAGTACTATAGCGGGACGAGCCTACGAGCAGTACTTC. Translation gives CASSTIAGRAYEQYF.

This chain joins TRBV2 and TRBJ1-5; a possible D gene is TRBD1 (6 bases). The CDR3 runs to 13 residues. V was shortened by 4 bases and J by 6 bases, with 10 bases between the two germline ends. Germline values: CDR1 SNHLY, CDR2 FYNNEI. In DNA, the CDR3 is TGTGCCAGCAGTGGACAGGCCGGTCAGCCCCAGCATTTT. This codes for CASSGQAGQPQHF.

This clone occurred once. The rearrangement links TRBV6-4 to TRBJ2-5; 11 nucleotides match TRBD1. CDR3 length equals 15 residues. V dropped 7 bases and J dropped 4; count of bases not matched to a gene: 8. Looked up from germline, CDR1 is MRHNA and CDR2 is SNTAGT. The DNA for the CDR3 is TGTGCCAGCATACCCCTGGACAGGGGGCTAGAGACCCAGTACTTC. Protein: CASIPLDRGLETQYF.

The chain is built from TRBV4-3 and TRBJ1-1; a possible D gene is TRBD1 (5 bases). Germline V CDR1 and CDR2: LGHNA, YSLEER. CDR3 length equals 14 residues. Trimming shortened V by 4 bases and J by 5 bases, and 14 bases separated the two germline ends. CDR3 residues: CASSPALGGTEAFF. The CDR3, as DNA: TGCGCCAGCAGCCCTGCCCTCGGGGGGACTGAAGCTTTCTTT.

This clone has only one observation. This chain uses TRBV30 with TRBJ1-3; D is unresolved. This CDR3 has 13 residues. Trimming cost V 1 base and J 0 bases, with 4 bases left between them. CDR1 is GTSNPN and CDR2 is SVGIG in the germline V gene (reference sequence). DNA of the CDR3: TGTGCCTGGAGTGGCAGCTCTGGAAACACCATATATTTT. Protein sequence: CAWSGSSGNTIYF.

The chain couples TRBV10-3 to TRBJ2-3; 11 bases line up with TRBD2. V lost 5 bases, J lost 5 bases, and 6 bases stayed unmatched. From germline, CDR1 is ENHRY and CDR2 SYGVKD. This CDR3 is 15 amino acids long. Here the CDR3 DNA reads TGTGCCATCAGTCCTAGCGGGGGGCCAAGAGATACGCAGTATTTT. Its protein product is CAISPSGGPRDTQYF.

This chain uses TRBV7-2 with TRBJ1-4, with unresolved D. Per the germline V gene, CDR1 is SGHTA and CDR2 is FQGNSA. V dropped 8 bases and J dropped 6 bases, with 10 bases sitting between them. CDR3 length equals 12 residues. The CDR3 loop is CASSGLHEKLFF. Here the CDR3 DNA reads TGTGCCAGCTCCGGGTTGCATGAAAAACTGTTTTTT.

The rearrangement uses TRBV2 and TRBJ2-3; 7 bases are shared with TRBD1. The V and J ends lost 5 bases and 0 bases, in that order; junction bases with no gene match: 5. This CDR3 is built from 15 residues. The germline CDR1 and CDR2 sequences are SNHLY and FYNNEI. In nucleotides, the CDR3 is TGTGCCAGCAGTTATACAGGGGATAGCACAGATACGCAGTATTTT. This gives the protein CASSYTGDSTDTQYF.

The CDR3 nucleotides are TGTGCCACCCCCAGGGACTCCTATAATTCACCCCTCCACTTT. Protein: CATPRDSYNSPLHF. V gene TRBV24-1 combines with J gene TRBJ1-6; a possible D gene is TRBD1 (5 bases). CDR3 size: 14 residues. The V gene lost 9 bases and the J gene lost 0 bases, with 8 bases spanning the gap. Germline CDR1 KGHDR, CDR2 SFDVKD.